The source of this TCR beta chain is a study of Graves' ophthalmopathy and Graves' hyperthyroidism. Notes on the study in general: Researchers report that a 13-signature model separated ophthalmopathy from stable hyperthyroidism, posting about 90% sensitivity and about 80% specificity. Clonotypes were expanded in thyroid at above 0.001 frequency, and most also appeared in blood.

Concerning this clonotype itself: As yet, its antigen is unknown.

Ophthalmopathy was moderately-to-severely active, CAS at least 3, NOSPECS at least 4, lasting under 3 months. TCR beta CDR3 regions were amplified from RNA transcripts. HTBI primers served in a first-round RT-PCR, which a second-round multiplex PCR followed. MiXCR, applied by TCRdb to the multiplex PCR reads, yields one record per CDR3 protein. This sample has approximately 460,000 distinct CDR3 sequences; around 14% occur once, and the top ten carry around 9.8%. Trimming took 3 bases from V and 0 from J, leaving 14 bases between them. Germline-derived CDR1 and CDR2 are SGHVS and FQNEAQ. The CDR3 consists of 16 residues.

The material sequenced was blood. The genes are TRBV7-8 and TRBJ1-2; weak D call: TRBD1 (5 bases). This TCR came from a woman aged 30 to 39 with Graves' ophthalmopathy. The CDR3 DNA follows: TGTGCCAGCAGCTTTATCCAGGGCGTAACTAACTATGGCTACACCTTC. The encoded protein is CASSFIQGVTNYGYTF.